The text below deals with one TCR beta chain. Its cognate antigen is unknown. The PCR made use of 60 Vbeta and 13 Jbeta primers. Measured with immunoSEQ multiplex PCR; TCRdb has only the in-frame clones, and not every one. The table includes approximately 170,000 clones, over 80% detected once. The source of the sample is a study of cytomegalovirus exposure and HLA in healthy donors. The wider study: The Caucasian-associated ancestry cluster held more than 80% of more than 350 genotyped donors.

Trimming stripped 6 bases from V and 0 bases from J, with 12 bases between. Germline CDR1 reads LNHDA; CDR2 reads SQIVND (reference sequence). The CDR3 length is 15 residues. Study conclusions and caveats: Earlier analysis looked at TCR beta V segments, and most were productive about 90% or about 30% of the time. Cytomegalovirus status was reportedly diagnosed by the classifier with high sensitivity and specificity. One variant, a missense change in DCLRE1C, was linked in a later analysis to TCR beta V- and J-gene trimming.

This receptor was obtained from a human donor in good health. This chain links TRBV19 with TRBJ2-1, with D unclear. Sequenced: PBMCs. CDR3 region: CASRRYPSSYNEQFF. The CDR3 DNA sequence: TGTGCCAGTAGGCGGTATCCCAGCTCCTACAATGAGCAGTTCTTC. Full variable domain (outside the CDR3, taken from reference TRBV19 and TRBJ2-1): DGGITQSPKYLFRKEGQNVTLSCEQNLNHDAMYWYRQDPGQGLRLIYYSQIVNDFQKGDIAEGYSVSREKKESFPLTVTSAQKNPTAFYLCASRRYPSSYNEQFFGPGTRLTVL.